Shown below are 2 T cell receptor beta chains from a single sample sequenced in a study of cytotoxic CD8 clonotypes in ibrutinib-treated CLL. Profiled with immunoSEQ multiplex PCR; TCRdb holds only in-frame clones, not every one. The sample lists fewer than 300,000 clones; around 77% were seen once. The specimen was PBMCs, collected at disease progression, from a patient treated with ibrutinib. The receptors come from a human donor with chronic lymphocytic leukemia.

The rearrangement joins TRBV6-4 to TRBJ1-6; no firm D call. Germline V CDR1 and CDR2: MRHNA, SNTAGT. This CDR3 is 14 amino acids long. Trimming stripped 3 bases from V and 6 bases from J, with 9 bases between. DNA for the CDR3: TGTGCCAGCAGTGATGGAGTCAGTAATTCACCCCTCCACTTT. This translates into CASSDGVSNSPLHF.

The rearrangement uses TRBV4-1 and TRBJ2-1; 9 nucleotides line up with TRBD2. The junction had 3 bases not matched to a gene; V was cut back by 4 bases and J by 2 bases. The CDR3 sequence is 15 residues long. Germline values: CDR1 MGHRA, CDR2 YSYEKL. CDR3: CASSRAGGPYNEQFF. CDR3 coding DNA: TGCGCCAGCAGCCGGGCGGGGGGGCCCTACAATGAGCAGTTCTTC.